Listed here are 15 T cell receptor beta chains from one sample, sequenced in a study of blood T cell repertoires in COVID-19. The repertoire was sequenced with immunoSEQ multiplex PCR; TCRdb's copy has only in-frame clones and lacks some. The data hold over 250,000 clones, with approximately 86% observed a single time. Sequenced sample: peripheral blood. Receptors originate from a man aged 35 to 55 who had recovered from COVID-19.

This clone has only one observation. The J gene is TRBJ1-4, the V gene TRBV9; D might be TRBD1 (5 bases). The CDR3 covers 15 residues. Between the trimmed V and J ends, which lost 4 bases and 7 bases, there was a span of 17 bases. Germline lookup yields CDR1 SGDLS and CDR2 YYNGEE. The CDR3 DNA reads as TGTGCCAGCAGCCCTGGACCGGGGAGGGGTGAAAAACTGTTTTTT. Protein sequence: CASSPGPGRGEKLFF.

The genes are TRBV7-8 and TRBJ2-4; TRBD2 matches 14 bases. CDR1 and CDR2 from the germline V gene are SGHVS and FQNEAQ. The CDR3 length is 19 residues. Trimming removed 5 bases from V and 4 bases from J; junction bases left unmatched: 13. CDR3 nucleotides: TGTGCCAGCAGCCCCAGGCGCCTGACTAGCGGGAGGGTTAAAAACATTCAGTACTTC. Encoded protein: CASSPRRLTSGRVKNIQYF.

The gene calls are TRBV5-1 and TRBJ2-3; no clear D. This CDR3 region has 12 residues. Germline V gene lookup returns CDR1 SGHRS and CDR2 YFSETQ. V dropped 2 bases and J dropped 4 bases, with 5 bases sitting between them. CDR3 loop: CASSFNSDTQYF. CDR3 bases: TGCGCCAGCAGCTTCAACTCAGATACGCAGTATTTT.

V usage is TRBV25-1 and J usage is TRBJ1-5; 7 positions match TRBD1. Germline V gene sequence: CDR1 MGHDK, CDR2 SYGVNS. J gave up 7 bases and V 8 bases, and 20 bases lay outside the gene matches. The CDR3 consists of 17 residues. For the CDR3, the DNA is TGTGCCAGCTCCATTCCTGAACAGGGGCAATTTGTACAGCCCCAGCATTTT. It translates to CASSIPEQGQFVQPQHF.

This chain uses TRBV12-5 with TRBJ2-2; 8 bases align to TRBD2. Trimming at V came to 0 bases and at J to 4 bases, leaving 13 bases not matched to a gene. This CDR3 comprises 19 residues. Germline CDR1 reads LGHNT; CDR2 reads FRNRAP. CDR3 sequence reads: CASGLVRDSGEVGTGELFF. Here the CDR3 DNA reads TGTGCTAGTGGTTTGGTACGAGATAGCGGGGAGGTCGGCACCGGGGAGCTGTTTTTT.

The chain joins TRBV19 to TRBJ1-2; possible D gene TRBD1, 5 bases. This CDR3 spans 14 amino acids. V lost 6 bases and J lost 2, with 13 bases in between. Germline CDR1 reads LNHDA; CDR2 reads SQIVND (reference sequence). The CDR3 is CASSIPGRNYGYTF. CDR3 nucleotide sequence: TGTGCCAGTAGCATACCAGGGAGGAACTATGGCTACACCTTC.

The rearrangement joins TRBV29-1 to TRBJ1-5; D is possibly TRBD1 (5 bases). Trimming took 2 bases from V and 7 from J, leaving 12 bases between them. CDR3 length: 13 amino acids. The germline gives CDR1 SQVTM, CDR2 ANQGSEA. The CDR3 here is CSVELGLGQPQHF. CDR3 DNA sequence: TGCAGCGTTGAATTGGGGCTTGGGCAGCCCCAGCATTTT.

The V and J genes are TRBV3-1 (or the pseudogene TRBV3-2) and TRBJ1-2, with a tentative D call TRBD1 (5 bases). The CDR3 extends over 17 amino acids. The V gene's germline CDR1 is LGHDT and CDR2 YNNKEL (reference sequence). Trimming pared 1 base from V and 4 bases from J, leaving 19 bases between. This chain's CDR3 is CASSQGGHRGKGYGYTF. The CDR3 DNA sequence: TGTGCCAGCAGCCAAGGAGGCCACCGGGGGAAGGGCTATGGCTACACCTTC.

V is TRBV2 and J is TRBJ2-3, with TRBD2 matching over 13 bases. CDR3 size: 15 residues. Germline assignment: CDR1 SNHLY and CDR2 FYNNEI. V shed 7 bases, J shed 4 bases, and the junction held 5 bases outside the gene matches. CDR3 sequence: CASTETSGGPDTQYF. CDR3 DNA: TGTGCCAGCACCGAGACTAGCGGGGGGCCAGATACGCAGTATTTT.

This chain joins TRBV4-2 and TRBJ1-5; no definite D call. Germline CDR1 and CDR2: LGHNA and YNFKEQ. This CDR3 is built from 18 residues. Deletions cut 4 bases from V and 3 bases from J, with 22 bases between. The CDR3, as DNA: TGTGCCAGCAGCCTCTTCACTGGGAGGAGAACTTTCAATCAGCCCCAGCATTTT. This codes for CASSLFTGRRTFNQPQHF.

The chain combines TRBV19 with TRBJ1-4, with 7 bases aligning to TRBD1. Trimming at V came to 6 bases and at J to 6 bases, leaving 7 bases not matched to a gene. CDR1 and CDR2 (germline): LNHDA, SQIVND (reference sequence). The CDR3 totals 14 residues. CDR3 sequence reads: CASRRQGSDEKLFF. DNA for the CDR3: TGTGCCAGTAGGCGACAGGGATCGGATGAAAAACTGTTTTTT.

The chain couples TRBV10-3 to TRBJ1-3; tentatively, D is TRBD1 (6 bases). Per the germline V gene, CDR1 is ENHRY and CDR2 is SYGVKD. The CDR3 contains 14 residues. V lost 8 bases, J lost 4 bases, and 15 bases lay in between. CDR3 amino acids: CAIGGEGVGNTIYF. The CDR3, as DNA: TGTGCCATCGGCGGAGAGGGGGTCGGAAACACCATATATTTT.

The chain has TRBV7-2 and TRBJ1-2; D gene ambiguous. The CDR3 totals 12 residues. V was clipped by 0 bases and J by 8 bases, with 7 bases between them. Germline V CDR1 and CDR2: SGHTA, FQGNSA. The chain's CDR3 is CASSLARQGYTF. CDR3 coding DNA: TGTGCCAGCAGCTTAGCGCGCCAAGGCTACACCTTC.

This sequence joins TRBV28 and TRBJ1-1; D is undetermined. This CDR3 spans 12 amino acids. V gave up 6 bases and J gave up 4 bases, with 9 bases separating them. Germline V lookup: CDR1 MDHEN, CDR2 SYDVKM. For the CDR3, the DNA is TGTGCCAGCAGCCCCTTAATCACTGAAGCTTTCTTT. It yields the protein CASSPLITEAFF. Looking up the rest from reference TRBV28 and TRBJ1-1 gives the full variable domain: DVKVTQSSRYLVKRTGEKVFLECVQDMDHENMFWYRQDPGLGLRLIYFSYDVKMKEKGDIPEGYSVSREKKERFSLILESASTNQTSMYLCASSPLITEAFFGQGTRLTVV.

Only a few counts were recorded for this clone. V and J are TRBV4-2 and TRBJ1-3, with D perhaps matching TRBD1 (6 bases). Trimming stripped 4 bases from V and 2 bases from J, with 9 bases between. This CDR3 region has 14 residues. Germline V gene lookup returns CDR1 LGHNA and CDR2 YNFKEQ. Here the CDR3 reads CASSLGTTGNTIYF. Written as DNA, the CDR3 is TGTGCCAGCAGCCTCGGGACAACTGGAAACACCATATATTTT.